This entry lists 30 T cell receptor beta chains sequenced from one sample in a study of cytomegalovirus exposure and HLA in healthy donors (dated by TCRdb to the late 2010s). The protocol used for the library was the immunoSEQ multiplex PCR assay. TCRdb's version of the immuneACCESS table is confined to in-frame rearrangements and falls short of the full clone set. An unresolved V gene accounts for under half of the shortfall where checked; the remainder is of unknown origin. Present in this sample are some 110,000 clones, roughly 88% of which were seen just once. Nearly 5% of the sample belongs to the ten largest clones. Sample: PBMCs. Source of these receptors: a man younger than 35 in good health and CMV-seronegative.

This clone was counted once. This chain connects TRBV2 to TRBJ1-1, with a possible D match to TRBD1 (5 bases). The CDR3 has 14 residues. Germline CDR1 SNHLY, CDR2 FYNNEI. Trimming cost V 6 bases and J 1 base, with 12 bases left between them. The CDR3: CASSNGGKNTEAFF. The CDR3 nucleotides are TGTGCCAGCAGCAACGGGGGTAAGAACACTGAAGCTTTCTTT.

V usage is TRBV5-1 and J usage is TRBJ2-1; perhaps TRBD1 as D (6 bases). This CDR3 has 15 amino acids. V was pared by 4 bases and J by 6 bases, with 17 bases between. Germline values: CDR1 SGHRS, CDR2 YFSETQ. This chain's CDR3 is CASSNGQTPFNEQFF. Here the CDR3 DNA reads TGCGCCAGCAGCAACGGACAGACCCCTTTCAATGAGCAGTTCTTC.

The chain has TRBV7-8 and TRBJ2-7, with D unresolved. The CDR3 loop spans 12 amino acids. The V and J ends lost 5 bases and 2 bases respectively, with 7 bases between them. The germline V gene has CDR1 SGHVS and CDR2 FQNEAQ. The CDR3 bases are TGTGCCAGCAGCCATGGCCCCTACGAGCAGTACTTC. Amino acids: CASSHGPYEQYF. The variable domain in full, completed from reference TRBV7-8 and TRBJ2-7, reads GAGVSQSPRYKVAKRGQDVALRCDPISGHVSLFWYQQALGQGPEFLTYFQNEAQLDKSGLPSDRFFAERPEGSVSTLKIQRTQQEDSAVYLCASSHGPYEQYFGPGTRLTVT.

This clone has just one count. The CDR3 loop is CASSLAGTGAGNTIYF. The CDR3 nucleotides read TGCGCCAGCAGCCTCGCCGGGACAGGGGCCGGAAACACCATATATTTT. The chain couples TRBV5-1 to TRBJ1-3, with 10 bases fitting TRBD1. Germline assignment: CDR1 SGHRS and CDR2 YFSETQ. J was trimmed by 4 bases and V by 4 bases; bases with no gene match: 8. This CDR3 region has 16 residues.

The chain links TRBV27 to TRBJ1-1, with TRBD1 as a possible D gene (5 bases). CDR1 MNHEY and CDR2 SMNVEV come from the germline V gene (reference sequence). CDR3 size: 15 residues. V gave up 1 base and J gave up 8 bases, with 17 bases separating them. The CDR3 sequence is CASSLYLGGGMEAFF. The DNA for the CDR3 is TGTGCCAGCAGTTTATACCTTGGGGGGGGGATGGAAGCTTTCTTT.

In DNA form, the CDR3 reads TGTGCCAGTAGTATAGGACAGGGGGTAGTCTACGAGCAGTACTTC. Translated: CASSIGQGVVYEQYF. V is TRBV19 and J is TRBJ2-7; 9 bases are a match to TRBD1. The V and J ends lost 1 base and 3 bases, in that order; junction bases with no gene match: 4. Per germline, CDR1 LNHDA and CDR2 SQIVND (reference sequence). The CDR3 contains 15 residues. The variable domain in full, completed from reference TRBV19 and TRBJ2-7, reads DGGITQSPKYLFRKEGQNVTLSCEQNLNHDAMYWYRQDPGQGLRLIYYSQIVNDFQKGDIAEGYSVSREKKESFPLTVTSAQKNPTAFYLCASSIGQGVVYEQYFGPGTRLTVT.

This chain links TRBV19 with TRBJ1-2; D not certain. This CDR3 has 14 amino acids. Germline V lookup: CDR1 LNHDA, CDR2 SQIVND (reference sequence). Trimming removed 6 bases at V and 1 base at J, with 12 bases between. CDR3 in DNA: TGTGCCAGTAGATCGACATGGTTTAACTATGGCTACACCTTC. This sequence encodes CASRSTWFNYGYTF. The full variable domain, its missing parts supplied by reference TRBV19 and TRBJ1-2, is DGGITQSPKYLFRKEGQNVTLSCEQNLNHDAMYWYRQDPGQGLRLIYYSQIVNDFQKGDIAEGYSVSREKKESFPLTVTSAQKNPTAFYLCASRSTWFNYGYTFGSGTRLTVV.

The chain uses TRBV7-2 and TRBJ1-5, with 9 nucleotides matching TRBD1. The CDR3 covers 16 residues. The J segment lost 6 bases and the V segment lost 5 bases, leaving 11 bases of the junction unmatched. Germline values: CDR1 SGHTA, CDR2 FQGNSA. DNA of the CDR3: TGTGCCAGCAGCGGATCCGGGACAGGGTTGGGTCAGCCCCAGCATTTT. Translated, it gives CASSGSGTGLGQPQHF.

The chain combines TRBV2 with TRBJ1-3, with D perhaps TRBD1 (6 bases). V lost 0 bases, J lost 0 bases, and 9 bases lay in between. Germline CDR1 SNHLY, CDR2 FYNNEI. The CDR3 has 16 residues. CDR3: CASSEAWDISGNTIYF. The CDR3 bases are TGTGCCAGCAGTGAAGCCTGGGACATCTCTGGAAACACCATATATTTT.

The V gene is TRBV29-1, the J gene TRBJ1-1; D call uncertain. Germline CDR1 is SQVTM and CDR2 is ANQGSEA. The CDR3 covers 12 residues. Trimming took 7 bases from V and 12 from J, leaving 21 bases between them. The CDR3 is CSEVSREAQTFF. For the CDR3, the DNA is TGCAGCGAAGTGTCTCGGGAGGCCCAGACTTTCTTT.

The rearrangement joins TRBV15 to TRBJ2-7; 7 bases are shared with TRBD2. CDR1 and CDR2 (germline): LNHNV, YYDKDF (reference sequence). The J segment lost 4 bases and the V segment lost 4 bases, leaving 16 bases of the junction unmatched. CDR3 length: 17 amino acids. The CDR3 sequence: CATSTTGDRGVPYEQYF. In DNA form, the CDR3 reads TGTGCCACCAGCACCACCGGGGACCGGGGGGTCCCTTACGAGCAGTACTTC.

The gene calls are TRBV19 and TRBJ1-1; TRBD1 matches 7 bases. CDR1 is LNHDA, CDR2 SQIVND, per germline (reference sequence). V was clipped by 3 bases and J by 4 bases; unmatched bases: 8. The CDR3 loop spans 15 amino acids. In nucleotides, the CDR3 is TGTGCCAGTAGTATCCCGACAGGGCTGGGCACTGAAGCTTTCTTT. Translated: CASSIPTGLGTEAFF.

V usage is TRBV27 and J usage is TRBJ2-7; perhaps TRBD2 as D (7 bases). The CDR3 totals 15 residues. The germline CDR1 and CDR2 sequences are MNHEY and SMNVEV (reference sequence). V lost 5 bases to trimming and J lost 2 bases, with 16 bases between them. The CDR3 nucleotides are TGTGCCAGCAGTCCGGGGGGCGGGGGAACCTACGAGCAGTACTTC. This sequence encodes CASSPGGGGTYEQYF.

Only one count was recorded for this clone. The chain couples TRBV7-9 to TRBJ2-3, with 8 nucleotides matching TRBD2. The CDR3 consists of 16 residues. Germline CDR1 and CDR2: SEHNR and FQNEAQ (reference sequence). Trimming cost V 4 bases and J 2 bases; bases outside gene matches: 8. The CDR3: CASSSFGRGFTDTQYF. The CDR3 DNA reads TGTGCCAGCAGCTCTTTCGGGAGGGGATTCACAGATACGCAGTATTTT.

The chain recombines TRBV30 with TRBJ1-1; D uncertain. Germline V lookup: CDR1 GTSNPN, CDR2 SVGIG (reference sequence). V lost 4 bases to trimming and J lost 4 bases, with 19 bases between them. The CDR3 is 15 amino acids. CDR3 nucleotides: TGTGCCTGGACTCCTGGCGGGGATGTATTCACTGAAGCTTTCTTT. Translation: CAWTPGGDVFTEAFF.

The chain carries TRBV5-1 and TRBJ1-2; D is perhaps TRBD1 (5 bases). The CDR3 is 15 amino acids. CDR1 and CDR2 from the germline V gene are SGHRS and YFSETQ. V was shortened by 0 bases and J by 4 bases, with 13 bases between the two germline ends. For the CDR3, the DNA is TGCGCCAGCAGCTTGGGCGGGACGACACCCTATGGCTACACCTTC. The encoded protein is CASSLGGTTPYGYTF.

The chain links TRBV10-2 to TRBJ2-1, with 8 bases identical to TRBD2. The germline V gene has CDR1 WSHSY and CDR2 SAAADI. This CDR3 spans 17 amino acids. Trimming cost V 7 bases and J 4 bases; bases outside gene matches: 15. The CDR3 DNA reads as TGCGCCAGCACCTTACCCTCAGTTAGCGGGACTTACAATGAGCAGTTCTTC. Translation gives CASTLPSVSGTYNEQFF.

CDR3 amino acids: CASGDEGAPYNEQFF. The DNA for the CDR3 is TGTGCTAGTGGCGACGAGGGGGCCCCCTACAATGAGCAGTTCTTC. This chain joins TRBV12-5 and TRBJ2-1; 7 positions match TRBD1. This CDR3 is 15 amino acids long. Per the germline V gene, CDR1 is LGHNT and CDR2 is FRNRAP. V trimming: 6 bases; J trimming: 2 bases; junction bases outside the gene matches: 7.

The CDR3 spells CASGDREVNQPQHF. CDR3 DNA: TGTGCCAGTGGGGACAGAGAAGTTAATCAGCCCCAGCATTTT. V and J are TRBV21-1 and TRBJ1-5; the table's D call, TRBD1, has no DNA check behind it. TRBV21-1 is flagged as a pseudogene. There are 14 residues in the CDR3.

Here the CDR3 reads CASSAGLGTASYEQYF. The DNA of the CDR3 is TGTGCCAGCAGCGCAGGCCTCGGGACTGCTTCCTACGAGCAGTACTTC. The chain combines TRBV5-4 with TRBJ2-7; D may be TRBD2 (6 bases). The CDR3 extends over 16 amino acids. Trimming removed 4 bases at V and 1 base at J, with 18 bases between. Germline V gene lookup returns CDR1 SGHNT and CDR2 YYREEE (reference sequence).

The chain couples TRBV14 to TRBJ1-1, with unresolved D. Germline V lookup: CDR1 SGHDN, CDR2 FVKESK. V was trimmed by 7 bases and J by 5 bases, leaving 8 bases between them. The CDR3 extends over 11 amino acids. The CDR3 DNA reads TGTGCCAGCACGGCGGGGACTGAAGCTTTCTTT. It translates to CASTAGTEAFF.

The CDR3 region has the DNA TGTGCCAGCAGCCACAGGGGGGCCAGTTCACCCCTCCACTTT. This encodes CASSHRGASSPLHF. The V and J genes are TRBV6-5 and TRBJ1-6, with TRBD1 matching 8 bases. The ends lost 6 bases at V and 9 bases at J; junction bases unmatched: 7. This CDR3 is built from 14 residues. Germline V CDR1 and CDR2: MNHEY, SVGAGI.

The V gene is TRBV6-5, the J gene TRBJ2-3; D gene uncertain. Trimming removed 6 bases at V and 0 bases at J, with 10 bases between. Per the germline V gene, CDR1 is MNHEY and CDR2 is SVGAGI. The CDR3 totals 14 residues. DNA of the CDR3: TGTGCCAGCAGGCCACAATTTAGCACAGATACGCAGTATTTT. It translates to CASRPQFSTDTQYF.

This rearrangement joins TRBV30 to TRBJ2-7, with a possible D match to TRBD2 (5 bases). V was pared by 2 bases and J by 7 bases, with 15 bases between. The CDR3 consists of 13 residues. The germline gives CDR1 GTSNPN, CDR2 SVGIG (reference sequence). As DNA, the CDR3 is TGTGCCTGGAGTCGCATGGGAACGGGGGAGCAGTACTTC. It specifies CAWSRMGTGEQYF.

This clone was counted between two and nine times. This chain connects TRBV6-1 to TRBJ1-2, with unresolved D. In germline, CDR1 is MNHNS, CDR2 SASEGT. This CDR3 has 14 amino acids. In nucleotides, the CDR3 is TGTGCGGGAGGAGGTGATAGGGAAGTAGGGGGCTACACCTTC. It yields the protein CAGGGDREVGGYTF.

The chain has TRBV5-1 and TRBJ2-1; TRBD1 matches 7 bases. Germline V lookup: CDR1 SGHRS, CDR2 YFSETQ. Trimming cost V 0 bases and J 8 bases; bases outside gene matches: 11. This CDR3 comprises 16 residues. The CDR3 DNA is TGCGCCAGCAGCTTGGGCGACAGGGTAGTACAGGATGAGCAGTTCTTC. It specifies CASSLGDRVVQDEQFF.

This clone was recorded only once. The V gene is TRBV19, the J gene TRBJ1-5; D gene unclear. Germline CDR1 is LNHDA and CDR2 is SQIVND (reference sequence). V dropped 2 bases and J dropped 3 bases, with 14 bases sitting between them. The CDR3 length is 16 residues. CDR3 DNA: TGTGCCAGTAGTATATGGTCGGGAGGGAACAATCAGCCCCAGCATTTT. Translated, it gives CASSIWSGGNNQPQHF.

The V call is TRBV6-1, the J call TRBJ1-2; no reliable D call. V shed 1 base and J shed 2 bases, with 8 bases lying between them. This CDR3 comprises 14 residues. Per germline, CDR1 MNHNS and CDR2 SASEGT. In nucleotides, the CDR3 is TGTGCCAGCAGTGAAGGGCAGGCCAACTATGGCTACACCTTC. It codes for CASSEGQANYGYTF.

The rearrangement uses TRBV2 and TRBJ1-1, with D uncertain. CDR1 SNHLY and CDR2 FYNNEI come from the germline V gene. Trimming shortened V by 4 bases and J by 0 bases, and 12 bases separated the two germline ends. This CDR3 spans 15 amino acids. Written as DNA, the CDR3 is TGTGCCAGCAGTGCCGGTGGCGGAATGAACACTGAAGCTTTCTTT. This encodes CASSAGGGMNTEAFF.

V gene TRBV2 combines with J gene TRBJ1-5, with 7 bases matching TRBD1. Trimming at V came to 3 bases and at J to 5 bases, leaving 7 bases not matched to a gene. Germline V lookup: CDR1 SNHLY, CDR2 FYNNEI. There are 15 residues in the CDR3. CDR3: CASSDWGQTDQPQHF. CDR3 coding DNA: TGTGCCAGCAGTGATTGGGGACAGACGGATCAGCCCCAGCATTTT.